Each of the 21 T cell receptor beta chains below was sequenced from the same sample in a study of beta chain features in type 1 diabetes. As every portion of the isolated RNA was reverse transcribed, the sequencing read expressed TCRB transcripts. This table comes from immunoSEQ multiplex PCR, and its TCRdb copy is limited to in-frame clones, with some not included. The sample has some 900,000 clones, roughly 16% seen once; the top ten hold roughly 0.025%. Sequenced material: naive CD4+ T cells from blood. Every receptor here comes from a woman aged 18-29 years in good health.

A few counts support this clone. The chain has TRBV19 and TRBJ2-3; D gene ambiguous. V was pared by 4 bases and J by 0 bases, with 11 bases between. The CDR3 loop spans 15 amino acids. CDR1 and CDR2 (germline): LNHDA, SQIVND (reference sequence). Here the CDR3 reads CASSKSLRSTDTQYF. CDR3 DNA sequence: TGTGCCAGTAGTAAAAGCCTTCGTAGCACAGATACGCAGTATTTT.

This clone has only a few counts. The V and J genes are TRBV2 and TRBJ2-7; 10 nucleotides agree with TRBD1. CDR3 length equals 15 residues. The V gene end was trimmed by 6 bases and the J gene end by 2 bases; junction bases not matched to a gene: 7. The germline CDR1 and CDR2 sequences are SNHLY and FYNNEI. The CDR3 DNA is TGTGCCAGCAGACCCGGGACAGGGGACCCCTACGAGCAGTACTTC. Translation: CASRPGTGDPYEQYF.

This chain links TRBV28 with TRBJ1-6; D call uncertain. Trimming took 7 bases from V and 7 from J, leaving 11 bases between them. This CDR3 is built from 13 residues. Germline V gives CDR1 MDHEN, CDR2 SYDVKM. The CDR3 spells CASMRGANSPLHF. DNA of the CDR3: TGTGCCAGCATGAGAGGTGCGAATTCACCCCTCCACTTT.

This chain uses TRBV4-1 with TRBJ2-3; D is uncertain. This CDR3 has 13 amino acids. The germline V gene encodes CDR1 MGHRA and CDR2 YSYEKL. The V end lost 0 bases, the J end lost 12 bases, and 13 bases lay between the germline ends. CDR3 sequence reads: CASSQESYYLQYF. The CDR3 coding sequence is TGCGCCAGCAGCCAAGAGTCTTATTATCTTCAGTATTTT.

The V and J genes are TRBV28 and TRBJ2-7; D is possibly TRBD1 (5 bases). The V end was cut by 6 bases, the J end by 7 bases, with 13 bases between. Germline V lookup: CDR1 MDHEN, CDR2 SYDVKM. The CDR3 has 12 amino acids. The CDR3 loop reads CASSPRVLEQYF. The DNA of the CDR3 is TGTGCCAGCAGCCCCAGGGTTTTGGAGCAGTACTTC.

The sample holds a few counts of this clone. The V and J genes are TRBV18 and TRBJ2-3; D ambiguous. The CDR3 is 14 residues long. CDR1 and CDR2 (germline): KGHSH, LQKENI. V was cut by 0 bases and J by 5 bases, with 9 bases left in between. The CDR3, as DNA: TGTGCCAGCTCACCACCGGAGATCAGAGATACGCAGTATTTT. Its translation: CASSPPEIRDTQYF.

This chain links TRBV9 with TRBJ2-1; 9 bases are shared with TRBD2. CDR1 and CDR2 (germline): SGDLS, YYNGEE. This CDR3 has 16 residues. J was trimmed by 7 bases and V by 3 bases; bases with no gene match: 11. This CDR3 is CASSAGGLAGKNEQFF. CDR3 in DNA: TGTGCCAGCAGCGCGGGGGGACTAGCTGGAAAAAATGAGCAGTTCTTC.

The genes are TRBV6-5 and TRBJ2-4; possible D gene TRBD2, 6 bases. The CDR3 loop spans 14 amino acids. Trimming shortened V by 6 bases and J by 9 bases, and 18 bases separated the two germline ends. Germline V gene data show CDR1 as MNHEY and CDR2 as SVGAGI. CDR3: CASRGLDRVGIQYF. In nucleotides, the CDR3 is TGTGCCAGCAGGGGACTTGACCGGGTCGGCATTCAGTACTTC.

In its sample, this clone was seen a few times. The rearrangement joins TRBV7-2 to TRBJ1-1; TRBD1 might be the D (5 bases). Trimming pared 5 bases from V and 12 bases from J, leaving 19 bases between. Germline loops: CDR1 SGHTA, CDR2 FQGNSA. CDR3 size: 13 residues. CDR3 coding DNA: TGTGCCAGCAGCCTGTATCGGAGGGGAGGAACTTTCTTT. Encoded protein: CASSLYRRGGTFF.

The sample holds a few counts of this clone. The gene calls are TRBV10-3 and TRBJ1-6; D is perhaps TRBD1 (5 bases). The CDR3 contains 16 residues. The V end lost 6 bases, the J end lost 7 bases, and 19 bases lay between the germline ends. Germline values: CDR1 ENHRY, CDR2 SYGVKD. The CDR3 reads CAISRAGSGLNSPLHF. In nucleotides, the CDR3 is TGTGCCATCAGCCGAGCAGGGTCGGGTCTCAATTCACCCCTCCACTTT.

The chain uses TRBV6-6 and TRBJ2-5; 7 positions agree with TRBD1. CDR1 is MNHNY and CDR2 is SVGAGI in the germline V gene (reference sequence). With 4 bases clipped from V and 2 bases from J, the junction kept 4 bases outside the gene matches. The CDR3 spans 14 residues. The CDR3 bases are TGTGCCAGCAGTTCGTGGACAGGTCAAGAGACCCAGTACTTC. Protein product: CASSSWTGQETQYF.

In its sample, this clone was seen a few times. The chain joins TRBV6-5 to TRBJ1-1; D unclear. Germline V gives CDR1 MNHEY, CDR2 SVGAGI. This CDR3 comprises 15 residues. V lost 5 bases and J 10 bases, leaving 23 bases between the germline ends. The CDR3 sequence: CASSRQPNSSPRAFF. Written as DNA, the CDR3 is TGTGCCAGCAGTCGCCAACCTAACTCATCCCCAAGAGCTTTCTTT.

A word on this clone: Other DNA sequences in this sample translate to the same CDR3. The chain recombines TRBV9 with TRBJ2-1, with 11 bases fitting TRBD2. After removal of 0 bases from V and 6 bases from J, the junction contained 2 bases not matched to a gene. Germline V gives CDR1 SGDLS, CDR2 YYNGEE. CDR3 length: 15 residues. CDR3 coding DNA: TGTGCCAGCAGCGTAGGTAGCGGGAGGGCCAATGAGCAGTTCTTC. This encodes CASSVGSGRANEQFF. The full variable domain, completed using reference TRBV9 and TRBJ2-1, is DSGVTQTPKHLITATGQRVTLRCSPRSGDLSVYWYQQSLDQGLQFLIQYYNGEERAKGNILERFSAQQFPDLHSELNLSSLELGDSALYFCASSVGSGRANEQFFGPGTRLTVL.

This clone appeared a few times. This chain joins TRBV25-1 and TRBJ1-1; 7 bases are a match to TRBD1. Losses at the gene ends were 6 bases for V and 4 bases for J; bases not matched to a gene: 5. Germline V gene data show CDR1 as MGHDK and CDR2 as SYGVNS. The CDR3 has 13 residues. DNA of the CDR3: TGTGCCAGCAGGACAGGGCCGGGCACTGAAGCTTTCTTT. Its protein product is CASRTGPGTEAFF.

This chain uses TRBV23-1 with TRBJ1-2, with a possible D match to TRBD1 (6 bases). TRBV23-1 is noted as an ORF with a role that remains uncertain. With 4 bases removed from V and 8 bases from J, the gap between germline ends came to 20 bases. The CDR3 contains 15 residues. CDR3 in DNA: TGCGCCAGCAGTCGCCCCGAGACAGGTCGAGGGGGCTACACCTTC. Its protein product is CASSRPETGRGGYTF.

This clone was observed a few times. The J gene is TRBJ2-1, the V gene TRBV7-2; 7 bases are shared with TRBD1. CDR3 size: 14 residues. J was trimmed by 3 bases and V by 7 bases; bases with no gene match: 6. Germline CDR1 reads SGHTA; CDR2 reads FQGNSA. The DNA for the CDR3 is TGTGCCAGCAACCCGACAGGGCGCTACAATGAGCAGTTCTTC. Translating gives CASNPTGRYNEQFF.

This clone was recorded a few times. The chain couples TRBV28 to TRBJ2-5; D might be TRBD1 (6 bases). Per germline, CDR1 MDHEN and CDR2 SYDVKM. The CDR3 length is 14 residues. V dropped 8 bases and J dropped 1 base, with 14 bases sitting between them. CDR3 bases: TGTGCCAGCTCTAACAGACAGGTCCAAGAGACCCAGTACTTC. Translated, it gives CASSNRQVQETQYF.

There are many counts of this clone. This chain uses TRBV7-9 with TRBJ2-3; D is unclear. Trimming pared 7 bases from V and 2 bases from J, leaving 13 bases between. The germline V gene has CDR1 SEHNR and CDR2 FQNEAQ (reference sequence). This CDR3 contains 14 residues. The CDR3 here is CASTPTGPTDTQYF. The DNA for the CDR3 is TGTGCCAGCACCCCCACCGGGCCCACAGATACGCAGTATTTT.

This clone was found a few times. The chain links TRBV6-5 to TRBJ1-1; no clear D. Germline assignment: CDR1 MNHEY and CDR2 SVGAGI. The CDR3 is made up of 12 amino acids. Trimming left V 10 bases short and J 7 bases short, with 16 bases between. The CDR3 here is CATGVFDDEAFF. DNA for the CDR3: TGTGCCACCGGGGTTTTCGACGATGAAGCTTTCTTT.

The CDR3 spells CASGGETQYF. DNA for the CDR3: TGTGCCAGTGGGGGGGAGACCCAGTACTTC. The rearrangement joins TRBV6-5 to TRBJ2-5; possible D gene TRBD2, 6 bases. The CDR3 loop spans 10 amino acids. The germline V gene has CDR1 MNHEY and CDR2 SVGAGI. Trimming stripped 9 bases from V and 5 bases from J, with 7 bases between.

This sequence joins TRBV5-6 and TRBJ2-3; D is perhaps TRBD2 (5 bases). The V end lost 5 bases, the J end lost 4 bases, and 23 bases lay between the germline ends. There are 17 residues in the CDR3. CDR1 SGHDT and CDR2 YYEEEE come from the germline V gene. Here the CDR3 DNA reads TGTGCCAGCAGGCGGCTAGCCGTCCCCCCCACGCCAGATACGCAGTATTTT. Residues: CASRRLAVPPTPDTQYF.